The clone carrying this T cell receptor beta chain occurred once. This entry comes from a study of blood T cell repertoires in COVID-19. Method: immunoSEQ multiplex PCR; TCRdb's copy keeps in-frame clones and lacks some. The table has about 230,000 clones, approximately 84% seen once; the top ten hold about 0.93%. V shed 4 bases and J shed 7 bases, with 18 bases lying between them. This CDR3 region has 15 residues. CDR1 is SGDLS and CDR2 is YYNGEE in the germline V gene. The sample consisted of peripheral blood. The TCR was taken from a man in his forties with acute or convalescent COVID-19. The chain joins TRBV9 to TRBJ1-3, with a weak D call TRBD1 (5 bases). DNA of the CDR3: TGTGCCAGCAGCCCAACAGGAACAATTCCGAACACCATATATTTT. This gives the protein CASSPTGTIPNTIYF.